Included here is one T cell receptor beta chain sequence, with context. This clone's antigen is unknown. No per-base quality is available; no much larger clone lies one base away. The immunoSEQ Assay, a bias-controlled multiplex PCR, was used to amplify TCRbeta CDR3 regions from genomic DNA. For the original study's pipeline: Within the assay, amplification of reference gene primers was used to estimate how many nucleated cells each sample contained. Sequence reads were collapsed and filtered to measure the absolute abundance of every unique TCRbeta CDR3 rearrangement. For each sample, productive Simpson clonality was calculated as the square root of Simpson's diversity index across productive rearrangements. Sourced from immuneACCESS, this table was stored by TCRdb with only in-frame sequences that have V and J called. A share of the clones is absent; for the studies checked, an unresolved V gene accounts for under half, and the remainder has no known explanation. V and J calls plus clone size are reproduced from that table; the DNA served to infer D and trimming. This sample holds about 280,000 clones; 90% were observed only once. The ten largest clones capture approximately 1.5% of the sample.

This sample is drawn from a study of blood T cell repertoires in COVID-19 (dated by TCRdb to 2020 to 2022). The study in broad terms: The collaborator samples originated in the United States, Italy and Spain and spanned the acute and convalescent phases of COVID-19. The repertoires were released in a freely available public database intended as a resource for research on the immune response to SARS-CoV-2. The samples were drawn from the first 160 participants of the ongoing ImmuneRACE study and from 950 to 1,500 subjects provided by 6 global collaborators. Nearly every sample came with metadata listing a de-identified subject ID, COVID-19 status, age in years and sex. Deeply sampled blood TCRbeta repertoires from subjects exposed to, actively infected with, or recovered from COVID-19 were included in the dataset. The material from the prospective study consisted of cDNA or gDNA derived from T cells, B-cell-depleted T cells, or PBMCs. Where available, HLA class I and class II types were obtained from metadata supplied by the sample provider rather than from assay-based typing.

Overall study results and their limits: The quantity of clinical and demographic metadata differed by source and by participant and was supplied without curation.

CDR1 KGHSH and CDR2 LQKENI were looked up in the germline V gene. At the junction V is shortened by 2 bases and J by 5 bases; bases outside the gene matches: 2. The CDR3 starts with the cysteine, ends with the phenylalanine, and has 14 residues. The read is trimmed to its CDR3 DNA, 42 bases read in frame from base 1. Enrolling through a virtual design, the prospective study's participants ranged in age from roughly 18 to 89 years and lived across approximately 25 United States geographic areas. Cohort assignment in the prospective study relied on participant-reported clinical history from a screening survey and a study questionnaire. Each participant in the prospective study had whole blood, serum and a nasopharyngeal or oropharyngeal swab collected by mobile phlebotomists. Participants in the prospective study had the option to provide additional blood draws and questionnaires over a 2-month period. Prospective study blood samples were shipped either frozen or at room temperature before DNA extraction.

The clonotype originates from a woman aged 18-29 years with acute COVID-19. Sequenced sample: PBMCs or T cells enriched from blood (not recorded which). The sequence joins TRBV18 to TRBJ1-4, with 7 bases matching TRBD1. The CDR3 reads CASSPGTDNEKLFF. The bases are TGTGCCAGCTCACCAGGGACAGACAATGAAAAACTGTTTTTT.